Listed here are 27 T cell receptor beta chains from one sample, sequenced in a study of blood T cell repertoires in COVID-19. Assay: immunoSEQ multiplex PCR; the TCRdb copy retains only in-frame clones and omits some. The sample shows 300,000 to 400,000 clones, 80% to 90% of them seen only once. Material for sequencing was peripheral blood. These receptors were taken from a woman aged 25 to 45 with COVID-19, enrolled during active disease.

Only one count was recorded for this clone. CDR3 residues: CASSSRSIEKLFF. The CDR3 DNA sequence: TGTGCCAGCAGCTCCAGGTCCATAGAAAAACTGTTTTTT. The chain uses TRBV11-2 and TRBJ1-4; D not certain. Germline CDR1 is SGHAT and CDR2 is FQNNGV. The CDR3 spans 13 residues. Trimming removed 4 bases from V and 8 bases from J, with 11 bases in between.

This clone was recorded only once. V and J are TRBV4-3 and TRBJ1-2; D is perhaps TRBD1 (5 bases). Germline-derived CDR1 and CDR2 are LGHNA and YSLEER. This CDR3 has 15 amino acids. The V end lost 1 base, the J end lost 4 bases, and 13 bases lay between the germline ends. The CDR3 DNA sequence: TGCGCCAGCAGCCAAGGGGCAGGGAACATCTATGGCTACACCTTC. It specifies CASSQGAGNIYGYTF.

In DNA form, the CDR3 reads TGTGCCATGCGACAGGGCGGTAACACCGGGGAGCTGTTTTTT. Translation gives CAMRQGGNTGELFF. The rearrangement uses TRBV10-3 and TRBJ2-2; TRBD1 matches at 7 bases. V lost 9 bases to trimming and J lost 2 bases; unmatched junction nucleotides: 6. CDR1 and CDR2 (germline): ENHRY, SYGVKD. CDR3 length: 14 amino acids.

The chain couples TRBV3-1 (or the pseudogene TRBV3-2) to TRBJ1-1; the D is unclear. V was shortened by 4 bases and J by 11 bases, with 14 bases between the two germline ends. Per germline, CDR1 LGHDT and CDR2 YNNKEL (reference sequence). CDR3 length: 12 amino acids. The CDR3, as DNA: TGTGCCAGCAGCCCCCCGGGCGGAGGGGCTTTCTTT. It codes for CASSPPGGGAFF.

The genes are TRBV7-2 and TRBJ1-4; D is perhaps TRBD1 (5 bases). The ends were cut back, 1 base at V and 6 bases at J, with 12 bases in the middle. There are 15 residues in the CDR3. Germline V gives CDR1 SGHTA, CDR2 FQGNSA. The CDR3 loop is CASSLEGRVYEKLFF. Here the CDR3 DNA reads TGTGCCAGCAGCTTAGAGGGCAGGGTTTATGAAAAACTGTTTTTT.

This clone showed up just once. The J gene is TRBJ2-7, the V gene TRBV5-4, with 10 bases aligning to TRBD2. The CDR3 extends over 15 amino acids. Germline CDR1 and CDR2: SGHNT and YYREEE (reference sequence). The trim removed 4 bases at V and 2 bases at J, leaving 6 bases unmatched. The CDR3 protein is CASSHSSGGAYEQYF. As DNA, the CDR3 is TGTGCCAGCAGCCACTCTAGCGGGGGCGCCTACGAGCAGTACTTC.

This rearrangement joins TRBV28 to TRBJ1-4; possibly TRBD1 for D (6 bases). The CDR3 covers 16 residues. The V gene lost 4 bases and the J gene lost 3 bases, with 15 bases spanning the gap. In germline, CDR1 is MDHEN, CDR2 SYDVKM. The chain's CDR3 is CASSYVGAGANEKLFF. The CDR3 DNA reads as TGTGCCAGCAGTTATGTGGGCGCAGGGGCTAATGAAAAACTGTTTTTT. The whole variable domain, remainder taken from reference TRBV28 and TRBJ1-4, is DVKVTQSSRYLVKRTGEKVFLECVQDMDHENMFWYRQDPGLGLRLIYFSYDVKMKEKGDIPEGYSVSREKKERFSLILESASTNQTSMYLCASSYVGAGANEKLFFGSGTQLSVL.

The chain links TRBV3-1 (or the pseudogene TRBV3-2) to TRBJ1-1; 7 bases match TRBD1. There are 15 residues in the CDR3. Germline-derived CDR1 and CDR2 are LGHDT and YNNKEL (reference sequence). The junction had 14 bases not matched to a gene; V was cut back by 8 bases and J by 5 bases. The CDR3 DNA sequence: TGTGCCAGCGAGCCCCTGACAGGGCGCCGGACTGAAGCTTTCTTT. Encoded protein: CASEPLTGRRTEAFF.

The chain carries TRBV15 and TRBJ1-5, with D unresolved. This CDR3 contains 14 residues. Germline V gene lookup returns CDR1 LNHNV and CDR2 YYDKDF (reference sequence). Trimming stripped 3 bases from V and 0 bases from J, with 6 bases between. The CDR3 here is CATSRLNSNQPQHF. The CDR3 nucleotides read TGTGCCACCAGCAGGCTAAATAGCAATCAGCCCCAGCATTTT. Together with reference TRBV15 and TRBJ1-5, the CDR3 gives the full variable domain: DAMVIQNPRYQVTQFGKPVTLSCSQTLNHNVMYWYQQKSSQAPKLLFHYYDKDFNNEADTPDNFQSRRPNTSFCFLDIRSPGLGDTAMYLCATSRLNSNQPQHFGDGTRLSIL.

The V and J genes are TRBV4-1 and TRBJ2-1; D remains ambiguous. The V gene lost 1 base and the J gene lost 3 bases, with 13 bases spanning the gap. Per the germline V gene, CDR1 is MGHRA and CDR2 is YSYEKL. The CDR3 sequence is 16 residues long. CDR3 DNA sequence: TGCGCCAGCAGCCAAGTAGATCTAGTAATCTACAATGAGCAGTTCTTC. Residues: CASSQVDLVIYNEQFF.

The V gene is TRBV7-2, the J gene TRBJ2-7, with D perhaps TRBD1 (6 bases). Germline values: CDR1 SGHTA, CDR2 FQGNSA. The CDR3 sequence is 15 residues long. V lost 2 bases to trimming and J lost 0 bases, with 11 bases between them. CDR3 nucleotide sequence: TGTGCCAGCAGCTTACGGCCAGGGGCCTCCTACGAGCAGTACTTC. The encoded protein is CASSLRPGASYEQYF.

The chain combines TRBV28 with TRBJ1-1, with D possibly being TRBD1 (6 bases). The CDR3 runs to 14 residues. Germline V lookup: CDR1 MDHEN, CDR2 SYDVKM. V was cut by 2 bases and J by 5 bases, with 12 bases left in between. The DNA for the CDR3 is TGTGCCAGCAGTTTAGAACAGGGACGAACTGAAGCTTTCTTT. Amino acids: CASSLEQGRTEAFF. Combining the CDR3 with reference TRBV28 and TRBJ1-1 gives the whole variable domain DVKVTQSSRYLVKRTGEKVFLECVQDMDHENMFWYRQDPGLGLRLIYFSYDVKMKEKGDIPEGYSVSREKKERFSLILESASTNQTSMYLCASSLEQGRTEAFFGQGTRLTVV.

This chain connects TRBV4-3 to TRBJ2-2, with a possible D match to TRBD2 (5 bases). CDR3 length: 17 amino acids. CDR1 and CDR2 (germline): LGHNA, YSLEER. The V end lost 1 base, the J end lost 3 bases, and 15 bases lay between the germline ends. The CDR3 nucleotides read TGCGCCAGCAGCCAAGTTGGAGACTATCTGCACACCGGGGAGCTGTTTTTT. Translating gives CASSQVGDYLHTGELFF.

This clone was recorded only once. The chain has TRBV12-5 and TRBJ2-5; 8 nucleotides align to TRBD2. The CDR3 covers 19 residues. Germline lookup yields CDR1 LGHNT and CDR2 FRNRAP. V shed 2 bases and J 5 bases; nucleotides not matched to a gene: 19. The CDR3 loop is CASGLSVLTSGSGGETQYF. The CDR3 DNA reads TGTGCTAGTGGTTTGAGCGTATTAACGTCGGGATCGGGAGGGGAGACCCAGTACTTC. Based on the CDR3 plus reference TRBV12-5 and TRBJ2-5, the full variable domain is DARVTQTPRHKVTEMGQEVTMRCQPILGHNTVFWYRQTMMQGLELLAYFRNRAPLDDSGMPKDRFSAEMPDATLATLKIQPSEPRDSAVYFCASGLSVLTSGSGGETQYFGPGTRLLVL.

The rearrangement joins TRBV6-1 to TRBJ1-2, with TRBD1 matching over 8 bases. CDR1 and CDR2 (germline): MNHNS, SASEGT. V dropped 3 bases and J dropped 7; count of bases not matched to a gene: 4. The CDR3 contains 13 residues. CDR3 loop: CASSERTGFGYTF. The CDR3 DNA follows: TGTGCCAGCAGTGAGCGGACAGGGTTTGGCTACACCTTC.

The chain recombines TRBV5-6 with TRBJ1-1, with D perhaps matching TRBD1 (5 bases). Germline assignment: CDR1 SGHDT and CDR2 YYEEEE. The CDR3 spans 12 residues. The V end was cut by 3 bases, the J end by 10 bases, with 13 bases between. CDR3 DNA sequence: TGTGCCAGCAGCTCACTTCAGGGTTCAGCTTTCTTT. Its protein product is CASSSLQGSAFF. Together with reference TRBV5-6 and TRBJ1-1, the CDR3 gives the full variable domain: DAGVTQSPTHLIKTRGQQVTLRCSPKSGHDTVSWYQQALGQGPQFIFQYYEEEERQRGNFPDRFSGHQFPNYSSELNVNALLLGDSALYLCASSSLQGSAFFGQGTRLTVV.

This clone was observed a few times. The J gene is TRBJ1-1, the V gene TRBV27, with D maybe TRBD1 (5 bases). The CDR3 is 15 residues long. CDR1 is MNHEY, CDR2 SMNVEV, per germline (reference sequence). Trimming removed 3 bases at V and 4 bases at J, with 15 bases between. The CDR3 sequence: CASSLVMSGGTEAFF. CDR3 nucleotides: TGTGCCAGCAGTTTGGTCATGTCGGGGGGCACTGAAGCTTTCTTT.

The chain combines TRBV5-1 with TRBJ2-1, with TRBD2 matching 8 bases. Germline V lookup: CDR1 SGHRS, CDR2 YFSETQ. This CDR3 comprises 16 residues. V was pared by 5 bases and J by 7 bases, with 14 bases of the junction left unmatched. The CDR3, as DNA: TGCGCCAGCAGACCAATCGGGGGACTAGGGAATAATGAGCAGTTCTTC. As protein: CASRPIGGLGNNEQFF.

The chain uses TRBV4-3 and TRBJ2-2; TRBD2 aligns across 7 bases. V trimming: 1 base; J trimming: 7 bases; junction bases outside the gene matches: 12. Germline CDR1 and CDR2: LGHNA and YSLEER. The CDR3 sequence is 17 residues long. CDR3 DNA sequence: TGCGCCAGCAGCCAAGCCCCGGGGAGGGAATTGGACGGGGAGCTGTTTTTT. It is translated as CASSQAPGRELDGELFF.

V and J are TRBV14 and TRBJ1-1, with TRBD1 as a possible D gene (6 bases). Germline-derived CDR1 and CDR2 are SGHDN and FVKESK. V lost 2 bases and J 8 bases, leaving 12 bases between the germline ends. The CDR3 spans 13 residues. Here the CDR3 reads CASSQTGHQEAFF. The CDR3 DNA reads TGTGCCAGCAGCCAAACGGGACATCAAGAAGCTTTCTTT.

The V gene is TRBV6-2 or TRBV6-3, the J gene TRBJ1-5, with D unresolved. The CDR3 sequence is 12 residues long. V was clipped by 5 bases and J by 3 bases, with 5 bases between them. From germline, CDR1 is MNHEY and CDR2 SVGEGT. CDR3 protein: CASSDNNQPQHF. DNA for the CDR3: TGTGCCAGCAGTGACAACAATCAGCCCCAGCATTTT.

CDR3: CASSYKTGSSPEAFF. DNA for the CDR3: TGTGCCAGCAGCTACAAGACAGGGTCTAGCCCTGAAGCTTTCTTT. The J gene is TRBJ1-1, the V gene TRBV5-8, with 7 bases identical to TRBD1. Per the germline V gene, CDR1 is SGHTS and CDR2 is YDEGEE. J was trimmed by 6 bases and V by 3 bases; bases with no gene match: 11. The CDR3 extends over 15 amino acids.

The chain has TRBV2 and TRBJ2-6, with D possibly matching TRBD1 (6 bases). Germline V CDR1 and CDR2: SNHLY, FYNNEI. V was trimmed by 5 bases and J by 0 bases, leaving 17 bases between them. The CDR3 is 18 residues long. CDR3 sequence: CASSTTMTGSSGANVLTF. The CDR3 DNA reads TGTGCCAGCAGTACTACCATGACAGGCAGCTCTGGGGCCAACGTCCTGACTTTC.

In its sample, this clone was seen a few times. This sequence joins TRBV4-3 and TRBJ2-7, with 7 bases aligning to TRBD1. V lost 0 bases to trimming and J lost 2 bases; unmatched junction nucleotides: 4. This CDR3 has 15 amino acids. CDR1 is LGHNA, CDR2 YSLEER, per germline. CDR3 bases: TGCGCCAGCAGCCAAGAGACAGGGAATACCTACGAGCAGTACTTC. Amino acids: CASSQETGNTYEQYF.

In its sample, this clone was seen once. J is TRBJ2-2 and V is TRBV27; 10 bases line up with TRBD1. This CDR3 comprises 16 residues. The germline V gene has CDR1 MNHEY and CDR2 SMNVEV (reference sequence). The trim removed 2 bases at V and 6 bases at J, leaving 6 bases unmatched. The CDR3 DNA reads TGTGCCAGCAGTTTAACGACAGGGGGCATTGCCGGGGAGCTGTTTTTT. Translation: CASSLTTGGIAGELFF.

The genes are TRBV6-2 or TRBV6-3 and TRBJ2-2, with 8 bases fitting TRBD1. The germline V gene has CDR1 MNHEY and CDR2 SVGEGT. V shed 3 bases, J shed 3 bases, and the junction held 6 bases outside the gene matches. The CDR3 sequence is 16 residues long. The CDR3 nucleotides are TGTGCCAGCAGTTATCAGGACAGGGTTCACACCGGGGAGCTGTTTTTT. This encodes CASSYQDRVHTGELFF.

The rearrangement joins TRBV6-5 to TRBJ1-4; TRBD1 matches at 10 bases. With 6 bases clipped from V and 10 bases from J, the junction kept 8 bases outside the gene matches. The CDR3 consists of 14 residues. Looked up from germline, CDR1 is MNHEY and CDR2 is SVGAGI. The DNA for the CDR3 is TGTGCCAGCAGCACTGACAGGGGGCGCGGAAAACTGTTTTTT. It yields the protein CASSTDRGRGKLFF.